This T cell receptor (beta chain) was identified during a study of cytomegalovirus exposure and HLA in healthy donors. 60 Vbeta and 13 Jbeta primers were used in PCR. The repertoire was sequenced with immunoSEQ multiplex PCR; TCRdb's copy has only in-frame clones and lacks some. Recorded for this sample: approximately 140,000 clones. Germline CDR1 ENHRY, CDR2 SYGVKD. The CDR3 has 17 amino acids. V was clipped by 3 bases and J by 0 bases; unmatched bases: 5. The receptor comes from a woman in her thirties or forties in good health and CMV-seronegative. The chain is built from TRBV10-3 and TRBJ2-3, with 11 bases lining up with TRBD2. Sequencing used PBMCs. The CDR3 here is CAISDSSGGPSTDTQYF. The CDR3 region has the DNA TGTGCCATCAGTGACTCTAGCGGGGGGCCTAGCACAGATACGCAGTATTTT.